This T cell receptor (beta chain) was captured by sequencing in a study of blood T cell repertoires in COVID-19. Using immunoSEQ multiplex PCR, the repertoire was profiled, and TCRdb retains in-frame clones only, with some absent. This table holds 90,000 to 120,000 clones, roughly 90% found once. Germline V gene sequence: CDR1 SGHTA, CDR2 FQGNSA. The CDR3 contains 16 residues. V shed 5 bases, J shed 0 bases, and the junction held 6 bases outside the gene matches. The sample was peripheral blood. The chain recombines TRBV7-2 with TRBJ2-1; TRBD2 agrees at 8 bases. The origin of this receptor is a human donor in a cohort sampled during active COVID-19. The CDR3 DNA sequence: TGTGCCAGCAGCCTCGTAGCGGGGCCCTCCTACAATGAGCAGTTCTTC. Its translation is CASSLVAGPSYNEQFF.